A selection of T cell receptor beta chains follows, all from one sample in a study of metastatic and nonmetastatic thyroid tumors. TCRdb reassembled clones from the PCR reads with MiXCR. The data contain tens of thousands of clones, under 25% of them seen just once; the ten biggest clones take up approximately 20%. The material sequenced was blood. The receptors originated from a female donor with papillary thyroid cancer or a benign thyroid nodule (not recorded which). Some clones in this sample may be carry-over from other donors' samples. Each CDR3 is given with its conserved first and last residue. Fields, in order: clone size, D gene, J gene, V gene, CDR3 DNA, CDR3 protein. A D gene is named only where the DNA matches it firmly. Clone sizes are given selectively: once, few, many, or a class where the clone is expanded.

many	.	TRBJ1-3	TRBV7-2	TGTGCCAGCAGCTTAGTACAAGAGAACATATATTTT	CASSLVQENIYF
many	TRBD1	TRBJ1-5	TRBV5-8	TGTGCCAGCAGCTGGTCCGGGACAGGGACCCATCAGCCCCAGCATTTT	CASSWSGTGTHQPQHF
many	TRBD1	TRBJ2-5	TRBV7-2	TGTGCCAGCAGCTCCAGGGGGTGGGAGACCCAGTACTTC	CASSSRGWETQYF
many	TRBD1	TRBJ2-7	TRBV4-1	TGCGCCAGCAGCCCAAGTCCGGGACAGTCCTACGAGCAGTACTTC	CASSPSPGQSYEQYF
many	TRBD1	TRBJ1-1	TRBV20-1	TGCAGTGCACCAAGACAGGGACGGATGGTCACTGAAGCTTTCTTT	CSAPRQGRMVTEAFF
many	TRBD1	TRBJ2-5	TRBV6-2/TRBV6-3	TGTGCCAGCAGTTACTCGACAGGGACAGGGGTCGAGGAGACCCAGTACTTC	CASSYSTGTGVEETQYF
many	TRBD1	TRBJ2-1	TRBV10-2	TGCGCCAGCAGTTCCGGGACAGCGAGAGAGCAGTTCTTC	CASSSGTAREQFF
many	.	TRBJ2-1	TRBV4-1	TGCGCCAGCAGCCTTACCCCCCCAGGGAGCTCCTACAATGAGCAGTTCTTC	CASSLTPPGSSYNEQFF
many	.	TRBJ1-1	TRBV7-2	TGTGCCAGCAGCTTAGGGGGCAGGGTGAACACTGAAGCTTTCTTT	CASSLGGRVNTEAFF
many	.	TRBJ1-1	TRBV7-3	TGTGCCAGCAGCTTCCAGGGGTTGGCTGAAGCTTTCTTT	CASSFQGLAEAFF
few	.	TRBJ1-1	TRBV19	TGTGCCAGTAGTCCGGGACACATGAACACTGAAGCTTTCTTT	CASSPGHMNTEAFF
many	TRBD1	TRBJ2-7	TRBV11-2	TGTGCCAGCAGCCGGGGACAGGGGGCGCGGGGGGAGCAGTACTTC	CASSRGQGARGEQYF
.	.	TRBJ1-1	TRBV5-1	TGCGCCAGCAGCTTGAGGAGCGGCACTGAAGCTTTCTTT	CASSLRSGTEAFF
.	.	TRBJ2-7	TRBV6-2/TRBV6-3	TGTGCCAGCACCAGGGCAGGTACCTACGAGCAGTACTTC	CASTRAGTYEQYF
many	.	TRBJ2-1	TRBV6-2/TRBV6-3	TGTGCCAGCAGTTACGGGGGGGCGCGTAATGAGCAGTTCTTC	CASSYGGARNEQFF